A selection of T cell receptor beta chains follows, all from one sample in a study of OX40 agonist ivuxolimab in advanced cancers. TCRdb's table, derived via immunoSEQ multiplex PCR, lists solely in-frame clones and lacks some. The sample lists about 89,000 clones, roughly 93% seen once, with around 0.71% in the top ten. The sample here was CD4+ or CD8+ T cells sorted from blood, taken in a trial of the OX40 agonist ivuxolimab. Receptors originate from an adult with an advanced solid tumor such as melanoma, head and neck, liver or kidney cancer. CDR3s include the opening cysteine and the closing phenylalanine or tryptophan. The D gene is left open where the match is weak. The size entry is marked missing in some rows and otherwise reads once, few, many or a size class.

>.|TRBV19|TRBJ2-4|.
TGTGCCAGTAGTATTGGGGGTCGAGAAAACATTCAGTACTTC
CASSIGGRENIQYF
>.|TRBV7-7|TRBJ2-1|TRBD2
TGTGCCAGCAGCTCAACACTAGCGGGGGGCCCAAGGGAGCAGTTCTTC
CASSSTLAGGPREQFF
>.|TRBV27|TRBJ2-1|.
TGTGCCAGCAGTTTAGGAAGCTACAATGAGCAGTTCTTC
CASSLGSYNEQFF
>.|TRBV28|TRBJ2-1|.
TGTGCCAGCAGACAGGGAGGGTCCTACAATGAGCAGTTCTTC
CASRQGGSYNEQFF
>.|TRBV6-5|TRBJ2-7|TRBD1
TGTGCCAGCAGAGGGACAGGGGGACTATACGAGCAGTACTTC
CASRGTGGLYEQYF
>.|TRBV7-2|TRBJ1-2|.
TGTGCCAGCAGCTTATCTCAGGGCATCGCTAACTATGGCTACACCTTC
CASSLSQGIANYGYTF
>.|TRBV5-4|TRBJ2-1|TRBD2
TGTGCCAGCAGCCCTCAACTAGCGATCCACAATGAGCAGTTCTTC
CASSPQLAIHNEQFF
>once|TRBV7-2|TRBJ1-5|.
TGTGCCAGCAGCTTAGATCCAGGCCGGAGGCCCCAGCATTTT
CASSLDPGRRPQHF
>.|TRBV7-2|TRBJ2-1|.
TGTGCCAGCAGCTTTCTGGGAGGAGGGGGCTACAATGAGCAGTTCTTC
CASSFLGGGGYNEQFF
>.|TRBV2|TRBJ2-5|.
TGTGCCAGCAGGACGGACCAAGAGACCCAGTACTTC
CASRTDQETQYF
>once|TRBV19|TRBJ2-3|TRBD2
TGTGCCAGTAGTATCCTAGCGGGACTGACAGATACGCAGTATTTT
CASSILAGLTDTQYF
>.|TRBV6-6|TRBJ2-1|TRBD2
TGTGCCAGCAGTCTCTTAGCGGGGGGGTACAATGAGCAGTTCTTC
CASSLLAGGYNEQFF
>.|TRBV9|TRBJ2-3|TRBD1
TGTGCCAGCAGCGTAGACAGGGGATCAGATACGCAGTATTTT
CASSVDRGSDTQYF
>.|TRBV7-8|TRBJ1-2|.
TGTGCCAGCAGCTTAGCTGGCGGATCTAACTATGGCTACACCTTC
CASSLAGGSNYGYTF
>.|TRBV4-1|TRBJ1-5|TRBD1
TGCGCCAGCAGCCAAGAGGTGGCGACAGGGAGCAAGAATCAGCCCCAGCATTTT
CASSQEVATGSKNQPQHF
>.|TRBV4-3|TRBJ2-7|TRBD2
TGCGCCAGCAGCCAAAGGTCTAGCGGGAGCGGGTTGGGCTACGAGCAGTACTTC
CASSQRSSGSGLGYEQYF
>.|TRBV6-4|TRBJ1-2|.
TGTGCCAGCAGTGAAGAGTTGGGGACTTCGGGTGGCTACACCTTC
CASSEELGTSGGYTF
>.|TRBV5-1|TRBJ2-3|TRBD2
TGCGCCAGCAGCCCGGGACTAGCGGCCTTCATCACAGATACGCAGTATTTT
CASSPGLAAFITDTQYF
>.|TRBV2|TRBJ2-5|.
TGTGCCAGCAGTTCTCTGACCCAGCAAGAGACCCAGTACTTC
CASSSLTQQETQYF
>.|TRBV19|TRBJ1-2|TRBD1
TGTGCCAGTAGTAGGACCGGGACAGCCAATAACTATGGCTACACCTTC
CASSRTGTANNYGYTF
>.|TRBV29-1|TRBJ1-1|.
TGCAGCGCCGAGGGGGTTCTAACCCTGAACACTGAAGCTTTCTTT
CSAEGVLTLNTEAFF
>.|TRBV5-1|TRBJ1-1|.
TGCGCCAGCACCGCCAACCCAGGGGTTACTGAAGCTTTCTTT
CASTANPGVTEAFF
>once|TRBV28|TRBJ1-5|.
TGTGCCAGCAGTTCGGGGGGCGGGCGGAATCAGCCCCAGCATTTT
CASSSGGGRNQPQHF
>.|TRBV7-2|TRBJ1-4|TRBD1
TGTGCCAGCAGCTCACAGGGGGGAAAGGACGAAAAACTGTTTTTT
CASSSQGGKDEKLFF
>.|TRBV29-1|TRBJ1-5|TRBD1
TGCAGCGGAACGGACAGGGGTCGCTCGGGCAATCAGCCCCAGCATTTT
CSGTDRGRSGNQPQHF
>.|TRBV13|TRBJ1-3|.
TGTGCCAGCAGCCCCCGGGCACCCGGGAACACCATATATTTT
CASSPRAPGNTIYF
>.|TRBV28|TRBJ1-5|.
TGTGCCAGCAGTCCTGCTTATCAGGGTAACAATCAGCCCCAGCATTTT
CASSPAYQGNNQPQHF
>.|TRBV5-4|TRBJ2-2|TRBD2
TGTGCCAGCAGCTTGGGGCTAGCGGGATACACCGGGGAGCTGTTTTTT
CASSLGLAGYTGELFF
>.|TRBV27|TRBJ2-2|.
TGTGCCAGCCGATCCGTCACCGGGGAGCTGTTTTTT
CASRSVTGELFF
>.|TRBV7-9|TRBJ2-5|TRBD1
TGTGCCAGCAGCGGGGCCGGGACAGGAAAGACCCAGTACTTC
CASSGAGTGKTQYF
>.|TRBV7-6|TRBJ2-3|TRBD2
TGTGCCAGCAGCTCCACGGGACTAGCGGGTACTAGCACAGATACGCAGTATTTT
CASSSTGLAGTSTDTQYF
>once|TRBV7-2|TRBJ1-1|.
TGTGCCAGCAGCTTACAGGGTGTGGGGTTATACGGCGAAGCTTTCTTT
CASSLQGVGLYGEAFF
>.|TRBV5-6|TRBJ1-4|.
TGTGCCAGCAGCTTTGGGGGTCTCGAGGAAAAACTGTTTTTT
CASSFGGLEEKLFF
>.|TRBV6-1|TRBJ1-2|.
TGTGCCAGCAGTGAAATGGCAGGAGGTCTCGGCTATGGCTACACCTTC
CASSEMAGGLGYGYTF
>.|TRBV27|TRBJ1-4|.
TGTGCCAGCAGCCCTCGGGGCTATAATGAAAAACTGTTTTTT
CASSPRGYNEKLFF
>.|TRBV27|TRBJ1-1|.
TGTGCCAGCAGTTTAGGGAGGGCAGGGTCGACTGAAGCTTTCTTT
CASSLGRAGSTEAFF
>once|TRBV27|TRBJ2-3|.
TGTGCCAGCAGTTTTTGGCAGGGGCATATAGATACGCAGTATTTT
CASSFWQGHIDTQYF
>.|TRBV6-5|TRBJ1-2|.
TGTGCCAGCAGTTCCCTGGGAGGGGTCCCCAATGGCTACACCTTC
CASSSLGGVPNGYTF
>.|TRBV16|TRBJ2-5|TRBD2
TGTGCCAGCAGCCTCCAGGCGGGAGTCTCAGAGACCCAGTACTTC
CASSLQAGVSETQYF
>.|TRBV6-1|TRBJ2-1|.
TGTGCCAGCAGTGGTGTTCGTTTTGGCGGCTCCTACAATGAGCAGTTCTTC
CASSGVRFGGSYNEQFF
>.|TRBV27|TRBJ2-3|.
TGTGCCAGCAGTTTTTCGAGGTTCGGGACAGATACGCAGTATTTT
CASSFSRFGTDTQYF